In its sample, the clone carrying this T cell receptor (beta chain) was seen many times. The source of the sample is a study of Graves' ophthalmopathy and Graves' hyperthyroidism. Across the study: Untreated patients at initial diagnosis provided peripheral blood.

From RNA, the CDR3 regions of TCR beta chains were amplified and sequenced. Amplification began with first-round RT-PCR using HTBI primers, then second-round multiplex PCR was performed. A single record per CDR3 protein comes from TCRdb applying MiXCR to the multiplex PCR reads. The table lists hundreds of thousands of distinct CDR3 sequences, over 40% of them singletons. The CDR3 runs to 15 residues. Germline V gives CDR1 ENHRY, CDR2 SYGVKD. V dropped 7 bases and J dropped 4; count of bases not matched to a gene: 11. The chain combines TRBV10-3 with TRBJ1-2, with TRBD1 matching 8 bases. Specimen: peripheral blood. The clonotype was recovered from an adult man with Graves' ophthalmopathy. This CDR3 reads CAINSGGAVPYGYTF. The CDR3 DNA reads as TGTGCCATCAACTCAGGGGGCGCGGTACCCTATGGCTACACCTTC.